This is a list of T cell receptor beta chains from one sample in a study of CXCR3-negative and CXCR3-positive naive CD8 T cells. TCRdb re-analyzed the 5' RACE reads; it lists each CDR3 protein once, without DNA. This repertoire includes about 57,000 distinct CDR3 sequences. Input material: memory CD8+ T cells from blood. The source is a human donor in good health. Some clones in this sample may be carry-over from other donors' samples. Each CDR3 is given with its conserved first and last residue. Size tells how often a clone was seen (once, few, many) or the class of an expanded clone, and some rows leave it out.

TRBJ2-1 . TRBV5-1 CASSLEGSGSAYNAQLF
TRBJ1-1 . TRBV7-6 CASSLGGTTGPEAFF
TRBJ2-1 . TRBV9 CASSAWTGEGEQFF
TRBJ2-3 . TRBV6-1 CASSDSRASTDTQYF
TRBJ2-1 . TRBV7-9 CASSPGSGGATDNEQFF
TRBJ2-1 . TRBV6-1 CASADWTYNEQFF
TRBJ2-2 . TRBV29-1 CSVEEQPGGGELFF
TRBJ2-3 . TRBV14 CASSQVLSDTQYF
TRBJ2-3 . TRBV5-4 CASSSLAGGPADTQYF
TRBJ1-1 . TRBV7-9 CASSLTGSNTEAFF
TRBJ2-2 . TRBV29-1 CSVLLTGELFF
TRBJ2-7 . TRBV5-1 CASSPGTGPYEQYF
TRBJ1-2 . TRBV7-2 CASSLGQGSGGYTF
TRBJ1-2 large TRBV25-1 CASSATENYGYTF
TRBJ2-2 . TRBV12-3/TRBV12-4 CASSFISGELFF
TRBJ2-3 . TRBV13 CASSLGMGGVTDTQYF
TRBJ1-1 . TRBV29-1 CSVDGVYTEAFF
TRBJ2-7 . TRBV7-9 CASSGRQSYEQYF
TRBJ2-7 . TRBV7-9 CASSTPTRSYEQYF
TRBJ2-7 . TRBV4-2 CASSQDPQSPSYEQYF
TRBJ2-1 . TRBV29-1 CSVEGAVEQFF
TRBJ2-2 . TRBV7-7 CASSFLVRERSSTGELFF
TRBJ2-7 . TRBV29-1 CSVGQGFGEQYF
TRBJ2-5 . TRBV20-1 CSARPPKEQETQYF
TRBJ2-7 . TRBV29-1 CSVTSITYEQYF
TRBJ2-1 . TRBV12-3/TRBV12-4 CASSPDNYNEQFF
TRBJ2-7 . TRBV6-2/TRBV6-3 CASSQLTSADSYEQYF
TRBJ2-7 . TRBV4-3 CASSQDWTGTYEQYF
TRBJ2-6 . TRBV28 CASSSGRILSGANVLTF
TRBJ2-2 . TRBV28 CASSLWGTGVTGELFF
TRBJ1-6 . TRBV28 CASSPPDGAHSPLHF
TRBJ2-1 . TRBV29-1 CSAFEGTNNEQFF